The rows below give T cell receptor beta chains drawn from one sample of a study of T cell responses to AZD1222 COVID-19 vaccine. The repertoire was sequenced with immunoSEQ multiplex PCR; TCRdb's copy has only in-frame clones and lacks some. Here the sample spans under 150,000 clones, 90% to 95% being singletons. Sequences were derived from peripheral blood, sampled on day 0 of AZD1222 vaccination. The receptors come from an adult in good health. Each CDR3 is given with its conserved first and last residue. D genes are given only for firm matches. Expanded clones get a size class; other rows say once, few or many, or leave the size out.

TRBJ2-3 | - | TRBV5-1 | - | CASSLTTPTDTQYF | TGCGCCAGCAGCTTGACTACCCCCACAGATACGCAGTATTTT
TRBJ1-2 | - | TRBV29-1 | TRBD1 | CSVTGTGGNYGYTF | TGCAGCGTGACGGGGACAGGGGGGAACTATGGCTACACCTTC
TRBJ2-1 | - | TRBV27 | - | CASSLYGSPSYNEQFF | TGTGCCAGCAGTTTATATGGGAGCCCCTCCTACAATGAGCAGTTCTTC
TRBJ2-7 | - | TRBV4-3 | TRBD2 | CASSQDMGGGRYEQYF | TGCGCCAGCAGCCAAGATATGGGCGGGGGACGCTACGAGCAGTACTTC
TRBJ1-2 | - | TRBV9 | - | CASSLVDGTYGYTF | TGTGCCAGCAGCCTCGTGGACGGGACCTATGGCTACACCTTC
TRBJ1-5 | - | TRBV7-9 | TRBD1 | CASSSRGGQYHF | TGTGCCAGCAGCTCACGCGGGGGACAGTATCATTTT
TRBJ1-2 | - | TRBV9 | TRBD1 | CASSLRGDRVGYTF | TGTGCCAGCAGCCTTCGTGGGGACAGGGTCGGCTACACCTTC
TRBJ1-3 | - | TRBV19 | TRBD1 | CASSPWARQGTNTIYF | TGTGCCAGTAGTCCTTGGGCCCGACAGGGGACAAACACCATATATTTT
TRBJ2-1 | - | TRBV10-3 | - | CATDEGNYNEQFF | TGTGCCACCGACGAGGGAAACTACAATGAGCAGTTCTTC
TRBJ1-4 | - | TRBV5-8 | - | CASSFLTTGEKLFF | TGTGCCAGCAGCTTCCTTACGACAGGTGAAAAACTGTTTTTT
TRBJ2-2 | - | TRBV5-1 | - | CASSATTGSAGELFF | TGCGCCAGCAGCGCTACAACAGGGTCGGCGGGGGAGCTGTTTTTT
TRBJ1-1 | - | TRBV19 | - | CASRSGGSTEAFF | TGTGCCAGTAGGTCTGGGGGAAGCACTGAAGCTTTCTTT
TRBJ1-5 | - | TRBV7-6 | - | CASSLEARGTNQPQHF | TGTGCCAGCAGCTTAGAGGCCAGGGGCACCAATCAGCCCCAGCATTTT
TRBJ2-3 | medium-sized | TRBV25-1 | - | CASTFGDTQYF | TGTGCCAGCACATTCGGAGATACGCAGTATTTT
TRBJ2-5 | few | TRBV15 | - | CATSGRGSGETQYF | TGTGCCACCAGCGGCCGTGGGTCGGGTGAGACCCAGTACTTC
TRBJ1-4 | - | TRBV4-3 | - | CASSQERRPPEKLFF | TGCGCCAGCAGCCAAGAAAGACGGCCTCCTGAAAAACTGTTTTTT
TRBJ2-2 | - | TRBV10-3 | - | CAISESSEIGELFF | TGTGCCATCAGTGAGTCTAGCGAGATCGGGGAGCTGTTTTTT
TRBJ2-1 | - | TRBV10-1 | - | CASSEAGWTSDKQFF | TGCGCCAGCAGTGAGGCAGGTTGGACCTCGGATAAGCAGTTCTTC
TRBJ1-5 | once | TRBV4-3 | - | CASSQDKGNQPQHF | TGCGCCAGCAGCCAAGATAAGGGGAATCAGCCCCAGCATTTT
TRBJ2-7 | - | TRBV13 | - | CASSSRGQHEQYF | TGTGCCAGCAGCTCCCGGGGACAACACGAGCAGTACTTC
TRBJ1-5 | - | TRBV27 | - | CASSLLPNSNQPQHF | TGTGCCAGCAGTTTACTACCTAATAGCAATCAGCCCCAGCATTTT
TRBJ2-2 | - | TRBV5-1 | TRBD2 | CASSPWSLGRADTGELFF | TGCGCCAGCAGCCCCTGGAGTCTTGGGAGGGCCGACACCGGGGAGCTGTTTTTT
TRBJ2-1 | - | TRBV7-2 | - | CASSFGQGDMYEQFF | TGTGCCAGCAGCTTCGGGCAGGGCGACATGTATGAGCAGTTCTTC
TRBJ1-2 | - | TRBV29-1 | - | CSVDWGAYGYTF | TGCAGCGTTGACTGGGGAGCCTATGGCTACACCTTC
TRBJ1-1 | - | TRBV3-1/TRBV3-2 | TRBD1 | CASSQGKGAPGVNTEAFF | TGTGCCAGCAGCCAAGGGAAGGGGGCTCCTGGGGTGAACACTGAAGCTTTCTTT
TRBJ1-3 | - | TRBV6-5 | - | CASSSSEPISGNTIYF | TGTGCCAGCAGTTCCTCAGAACCTATCTCTGGAAACACCATATATTTT
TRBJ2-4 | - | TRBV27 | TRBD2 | CASTPPWGLAGTDIQYF | TGTGCCAGCACCCCACCCTGGGGACTAGCGGGAACGGACATTCAGTACTTC
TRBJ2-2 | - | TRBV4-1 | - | CASSRSTAGELFF | TGCGCCAGCAGCAGGTCCACGGCCGGGGAGCTGTTTTTT
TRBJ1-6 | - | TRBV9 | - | CASSLDGGNSPLHF | TGTGCCAGCAGCCTAGATGGGGGTAATTCACCCCTCCACTTT
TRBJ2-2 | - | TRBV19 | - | CASSKTGELFF | TGTGCCAGTAGTAAGACCGGGGAGCTGTTTTTT
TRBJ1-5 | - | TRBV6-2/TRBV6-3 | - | CASSKVHPRDGGQDQPQHF | TGTGCCAGCAGTAAAGTTCACCCCCGAGACGGCGGGCAGGACCAGCCCCAGCATTTT
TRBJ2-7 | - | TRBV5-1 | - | CASSFDDYEQYF | TGCGCCAGCAGCTTTGACGACTACGAGCAGTACTTC
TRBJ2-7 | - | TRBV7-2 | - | CASSAGWGTYEQYF | TGTGCCAGCAGCGCAGGATGGGGAACCTACGAGCAGTACTTC
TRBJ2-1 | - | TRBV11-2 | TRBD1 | CASSEGQDNEQFF | TGTGCCAGCAGCGAAGGACAGGACAATGAGCAGTTCTTC
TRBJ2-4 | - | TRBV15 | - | CATSRDLGLLDIQYF | TGTGCCACCAGCAGAGATCTGGGGTTGCTCGACATTCAGTACTTC
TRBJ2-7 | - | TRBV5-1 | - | CASSFDALSYEQYF | TGCGCCAGCAGCTTCGACGCTCTGAGCTACGAGCAGTACTTC
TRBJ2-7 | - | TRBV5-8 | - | CASSSPGLPYEQYF | TGTGCCAGCAGCAGTCCGGGACTTCCCTACGAGCAGTACTTC
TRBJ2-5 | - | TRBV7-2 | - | CASSLALWGETQYF | TGTGCCAGCAGCTTAGCGCTTTGGGGGGAGACCCAGTACTTC
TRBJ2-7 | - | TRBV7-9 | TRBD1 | CASTLGDRGHYEQYF | TGTGCCAGCACCCTAGGGGACAGGGGACACTACGAGCAGTACTTC
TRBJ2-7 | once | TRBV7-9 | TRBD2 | CASSQLAGEKQYF | TGTGCCAGCAGCCAACTAGCGGGAGAAAAGCAGTACTTC
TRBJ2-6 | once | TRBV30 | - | CARDSSGANVLTF | TGTGCCAGAGACAGCTCTGGGGCCAACGTCCTGACTTTC
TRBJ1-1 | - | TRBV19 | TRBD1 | CASSTQPQGTEAFF | TGTGCCAGTAGTACCCAGCCACAGGGGACTGAAGCTTTCTTT
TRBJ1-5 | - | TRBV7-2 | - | CASSFKVDSNQPQHF | TGTGCCAGCAGCTTTAAAGTCGATAGCAATCAGCCCCAGCATTTT
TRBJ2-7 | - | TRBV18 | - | CASSGGSASPYEQYF | TGTGCCAGCTCAGGGGGATCTGCGAGCCCCTACGAGCAGTACTTC
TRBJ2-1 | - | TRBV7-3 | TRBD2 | CASSLDQAAGEYNEQFF | TGTGCCAGCAGCTTAGATCAAGCAGCGGGAGAATACAATGAGCAGTTCTTC
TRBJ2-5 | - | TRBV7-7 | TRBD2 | CASSPGLAGAQETQYF | TGTGCTAGCAGCCCGGGACTAGCGGGGGCACAAGAGACCCAGTACTTC
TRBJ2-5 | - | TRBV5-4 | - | CASSFYTTQIQETQYF | TGTGCCAGCAGCTTTTATACTACTCAGATCCAAGAGACCCAGTACTTC
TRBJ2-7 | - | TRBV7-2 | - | CASSLTTAYEQYF | TGTGCCAGCAGCTTAACTACCGCCTACGAGCAGTACTTC
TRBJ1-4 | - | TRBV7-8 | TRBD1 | CASSYKRGTGKRDEKLFF | TGTGCCAGCAGCTATAAAAGAGGGACAGGGAAAAGGGATGAAAAACTGTTTTTT
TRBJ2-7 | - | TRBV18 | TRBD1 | CASSSPGTGGYEQYF | TGTGCCAGCTCATCCCCCGGGACAGGGGGCTACGAGCAGTACTTC
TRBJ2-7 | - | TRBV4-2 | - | CASSQDATSYEQYF | TGTGCCAGCAGCCAAGATGCGACTAGTTACGAGCAGTACTTC
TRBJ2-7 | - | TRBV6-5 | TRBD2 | CASSYFGLAGGEQYF | TGTGCCAGCAGTTATTTTGGTCTAGCGGGAGGGGAGCAGTACTTC
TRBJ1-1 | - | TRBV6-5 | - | CASKGRVAIDTEAFF | TGTGCCAGCAAAGGCAGAGTCGCAATAGACACTGAAGCTTTCTTT
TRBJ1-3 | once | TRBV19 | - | CASSIRDMINTIYF | TGTGCCAGTAGTATCCGCGACATGATCAACACCATATATTTT
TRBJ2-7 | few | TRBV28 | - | CASSLGGNYEQYF | TGTGCCAGCAGTTTGGGCGGAAACTACGAGCAGTACTTC
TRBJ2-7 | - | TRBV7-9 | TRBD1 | CASSLHGTGGYEQYF | TGTGCCAGCAGCTTACATGGGACAGGGGGCTACGAGCAGTACTTC
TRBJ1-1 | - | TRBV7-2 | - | CASSLAPGPGTEAFF | TGTGCCAGCAGCTTAGCCCCTGGACCGGGGACTGAAGCTTTCTTT